This TCR beta chain is from a study of cytomegalovirus exposure and HLA in healthy donors. Study conclusions and caveats: Most observed TCR sequences were rare, whereas some public TCRs were detected in many donors. Researchers catalogued 160 or so TCR beta chains as cytomegalovirus-associated.

On this clone: Antigen unknown.

Trimming at V came to 7 bases and at J to 5 bases, leaving 7 bases not matched to a gene. The CDR3 runs to 15 residues. Germline CDR1 WNHNN, CDR2 SYGVQD (reference sequence). TCRdb's copy holds only in-frame clones and misses some; the assay was immunoSEQ multiplex PCR. The sample yields around 110,000 clones, about 85% seen once. This chain links TRBV10-1 with TRBJ2-1, with TRBD1 identical over 11 bases. Sequenced sample: PBMCs. This clonotype was obtained from a woman younger than 35 in good health and CMV-seropositive. The CDR3 region is CASTRGQGADNEQFF. The CDR3 DNA reads as TGCGCCAGCACTCGCGGACAGGGGGCTGACAATGAGCAGTTCTTC.